Only one count was recorded for the clone carrying this T cell receptor beta chain. The CDR3 has 18 residues. Looked up from germline, CDR1 is LGHNA and CDR2 is YNFKEQ. J gave up 6 bases and V 6 bases, and 15 bases lay outside the gene matches. Original processing methods: From reference gene primer amplification, estimates of nucleated cell counts were derived. Clones were read by immunoSEQ multiplex PCR, and TCRdb kept only the in-frame ones, dropping some. The DNA gave D and trimming, while V, J and clone size come from that table. The sample consists of some 240,000 clones, around 87% of them appearing once. This entry is derived from a study of blood T cell repertoires in COVID-19. Overall study: COVID-19 samples from acute and convalescent phases originated in the United States, Italy and Spain.

Sequenced material: PBMCs or T cells enriched from blood (not recorded which). The chain links TRBV4-2 to TRBJ2-2; 11 nucleotides match TRBD2. This clonotype was sampled from a woman between 35 and 50 years old with acute COVID-19. CDR3 region: CASSKALTSGIGAGELFF. CDR3 bases: TGTGCCAGCAGTAAAGCCTTGACTAGCGGGATTGGTGCCGGGGAGCTGTTTTTT.